These 13 T cell receptor beta chains originate from one sample sequenced in a study of blood T cell repertoires in COVID-19 (dated by TCRdb to between 2020 and 2021). The library was obtained by the immunoSEQ multiplex PCR assay. TCRdb limited this immuneACCESS table to in-frame rearrangements with V and J called. A share of clones is missing; checked studies link under half to unresolved V genes, and the rest is unexplained. The sample profile shows about 220,000 clones; 80% to 90% of them were found once. Clones ranked in the top ten supply under 3.5% of the sample. The sample was PBMCs or T cells enriched from blood (not recorded which). Every receptor here comes from a young woman in a cohort exposed to, infected with or recovered from COVID-19 (not recorded which).

The CDR3 is CATARGYQETQYF. CDR3 bases: TGTGCCACCGCCCGGGGGTACCAAGAGACCCAGTACTTC. The chain couples TRBV15 to TRBJ2-5, with a possible D match to TRBD2 (6 bases). This CDR3 has 13 amino acids. Germline values: CDR1 LNHNV, CDR2 YYDKDF (reference sequence). V was cut by 8 bases and J by 0 bases, with 10 bases left in between.

This sequence joins TRBV18 and TRBJ2-2; weak D call: TRBD2 (6 bases). CDR3 length: 13 residues. V lost 6 bases to trimming and J lost 7 bases, with 12 bases between them. CDR1 is KGHSH and CDR2 is LQKENI in the germline V gene. CDR3 amino acids: CASSALADGELFF. CDR3 coding DNA: TGTGCCAGCTCGGCACTAGCTGACGGGGAGCTGTTTTTT. Full variable domain (missing parts from reference TRBV18 and TRBJ2-2): NAGVMQNPRHLVRRRGQEARLRCSPMKGHSHVYWYRQLPEEGLKFMVYLQKENIIDESGMPKERFSAEFPKEGPSILRIQQVVRGDSAAYFCASSALADGELFFGEGSRLTVL.

The chain carries TRBV7-3 and TRBJ1-1; D call uncertain. The germline V and J ends were trimmed by 2 bases and 6 bases, with 10 bases remaining between them. Germline V gene sequence: CDR1 SGHTA, CDR2 FQGTGA. This CDR3 spans 13 amino acids. CDR3 in amino acids: CASSLLVGSEAFF. In DNA form, the CDR3 reads TGTGCCAGCAGCTTACTTGTGGGCTCTGAAGCTTTCTTT.

The genes are TRBV7-9 and TRBJ1-1, with D possibly being TRBD1 (6 bases). Per germline, CDR1 SEHNR and CDR2 FQNEAQ (reference sequence). Trimming took off 5 bases at V and 5 bases at J, with 15 bases between the two ends. The CDR3 loop spans 14 amino acids. The CDR3 loop reads CASSHTGSETEAFF. In DNA form, the CDR3 reads TGTGCCAGCAGCCATACAGGGTCGGAGACTGAAGCTTTCTTT.

This clone was found once. The chain uses TRBV7-3 and TRBJ1-2, with 8 bases identical to TRBD1. Germline V gene sequence: CDR1 SGHTA, CDR2 FQGTGA. V was clipped by 5 bases and J by 7 bases; unmatched bases: 9. CDR3 size: 14 residues. The CDR3 sequence: CASSPTGQGGGYTF. The CDR3 coding sequence is TGTGCCAGCAGCCCGACCGGACAGGGAGGTGGCTACACCTTC.

The J gene is TRBJ2-5, the V gene TRBV10-1; D uncertain. The V end was cut by 0 bases, the J end by 7 bases, with 15 bases between. Germline assignment: CDR1 WNHNN and CDR2 SYGVQD (reference sequence). The CDR3 consists of 15 residues. The CDR3 DNA follows: TGCGCCAGCAGTGAGTCGAACAGTAATAAAGGGACCCAGTACTTC. It specifies CASSESNSNKGTQYF.

In this sample, this clone turned up once. The J gene is TRBJ1-5, the V gene TRBV19, with a weak D call TRBD1 (5 bases). Germline assignment: CDR1 LNHDA and CDR2 SQIVND (reference sequence). Deletions cut 0 bases from V and 0 bases from J, with 12 bases between. The CDR3 length is 17 residues. The DNA of the CDR3 is TGTGCCAGTAGTATAGAAACGACAGTTTATAGCAATCAGCCCCAGCATTTT. Encoded protein: CASSIETTVYSNQPQHF.

This clone was seen repeatedly, ten times or more. This chain connects TRBV2 to TRBJ1-4; D gene uncertain. The CDR3 is 14 amino acids. From germline, CDR1 is SNHLY and CDR2 FYNNEI. Trimming removed 4 bases from V and 4 bases from J, with 10 bases in between. The CDR3 DNA is TGTGCCAGCAGTGTAGAGACACGTAATGAAAAACTGTTTTTT. This gives the protein CASSVETRNEKLFF.

The genes are TRBV5-1 and TRBJ2-7; possible D gene TRBD2, 5 bases. Germline CDR1 and CDR2: SGHRS and YFSETQ. This CDR3 region has 14 residues. Trimming removed 2 bases at V and 3 bases at J, with 12 bases between. The CDR3: CASSFGSGLYEQYF. DNA of the CDR3: TGCGCCAGCAGCTTTGGGTCAGGACTCTACGAGCAGTACTTC.

This clone was observed a handful of times. This rearrangement joins TRBV7-9 to TRBJ2-1; a weak D match, TRBD2 (5 bases). Germline CDR1 SEHNR, CDR2 FQNEAQ (reference sequence). The length of the CDR3 is 17 residues. Trimming took off 0 bases at V and 4 bases at J, with 16 bases between the two ends. The CDR3 reads CASSLAGTSGSYNEQFF. The CDR3, as DNA: TGTGCCAGCAGCTTAGCCGGAACTAGTGGCTCTTACAATGAGCAGTTCTTC.

This rearrangement joins TRBV28 to TRBJ2-2; TRBD2 matches at 10 bases. The CDR3 is 17 residues long. The trim removed 8 bases at V and 2 bases at J, leaving 11 bases unmatched. The germline gives CDR1 MDHEN, CDR2 SYDVKM. The CDR3 sequence: CASEPLGLADNTGELFF. The CDR3 bases are TGTGCCAGCGAACCCCTTGGACTAGCGGACAACACCGGGGAGCTGTTTTTT.

This clone was picked up one time. V gene TRBV5-5 combines with J gene TRBJ2-6; 8 bases match TRBD1. V gave up 1 base and J gave up 4 bases; unmatched junction bases: 4. In germline, CDR1 is SGHKS, CDR2 YYEKEE (reference sequence). There are 16 residues in the CDR3. As DNA, the CDR3 is TGTGCCAGCAGCTTGTACAGGGGGTCAGGGGCCAACGTCCTGACTTTC. It is translated as CASSLYRGSGANVLTF.

V usage is TRBV5-1 and J usage is TRBJ2-2; 10 positions agree with TRBD2. The trim removed 5 bases at V and 3 bases at J, leaving 4 bases unmatched. The CDR3 consists of 15 residues. Per germline, CDR1 SGHRS and CDR2 YFSETQ. The CDR3: CASSRLAGDTGELFF. In DNA form, the CDR3 reads TGCGCCAGCAGTCGGCTAGCGGGAGACACCGGGGAGCTGTTTTTT.